These 3 T cell receptor beta chains share one sample of origin, sequenced in a study of T cells in Graves' hyperthyroidism and ophthalmopathy. RNA transcripts provided the source from which TCR beta CDR3 regions were amplified. Using the HTBI primer set, a first-round RT-PCR was run on the TCR CDR3. TCRdb called the multiplex PCR reads again in MiXCR, with one record for every CDR3 protein. Of hundreds of thousands of distinct CDR3 sequences in the sample, 35% to 55% were seen once. Sample: peripheral blood or thyroid tissue (not recorded which). These receptors came from a woman aged 18 to 35 with Graves' hyperthyroidism.

Regarding this clonotype: Since the CDR3 does not end with the conserved phenylalanine or tryptophan, this likely comes from a read error. No DNA is shown, since the ends of the CDR3 on it are uncertain; the CDR3 is the one TCRdb lists. The genes are TRBV24-1 and TRBJ1-4. Germline V gene lookup returns CDR1 KGHDR and CDR2 SFDVKD. The length of the CDR3 is 9 amino acids, counting both ends. The CDR3 region is CATSNHCGV.

V is TRBV25-1 and J is TRBJ1-2, with D possibly TRBD1 on 6 matching bases. Germline V CDR1 and CDR2: MGHDK, SYGVNS. V shed 9 bases and J shed 4 bases, with 12 bases lying between them. The CDR3 spans 12 residues. CDR3 residues: CASYPQGYGYTF. The CDR3 DNA reads TGTGCCAGTTATCCACAGGGCTATGGCTACACCTTC.

This clonotype was seen only a few times. The chain couples TRBV2 to TRBJ1-4, with unresolved D. Germline V gene lookup returns CDR1 SNHLY and CDR2 FYNNEI. This CDR3 has 15 amino acids. The V and J ends lost 5 bases and 3 bases respectively, with 13 bases between them. The CDR3 loop reads CASSYGGISNEKLFF. CDR3 sequence (DNA): TGTGCCAGCAGTTACGGAGGGATATCTAATGAAAAACTGTTTTTT.